This T cell receptor beta chain was recorded in a study of T cell changes during pregnancy in multiple sclerosis. The table came from immunoSEQ multiplex PCR; TCRdb's copy has only in-frame clones and leaves some out. This sample yields under 110,000 clones, of which about 90% are seen a single time; 1.6% belongs to the top ten. This CDR3 spans 12 amino acids. Trimming removed 8 bases at V and 10 bases at J, with 14 bases between. The germline CDR1 and CDR2 sequences are SEHNR and FQNEAQ (reference sequence). This chain connects TRBV7-9 to TRBJ1-4; no firm D call. Sequences were derived from peripheral blood, sampled before pregnancy. The sequence was collected from a female donor with multiple sclerosis, enrolled in a pregnancy study. In nucleotides, the CDR3 is TGTGCCAGCGCTGGGCGGGTGGGAAAACTGTTTTTT. It specifies CASAGRVGKLFF.